Listed here are 10 T cell receptor beta chains from one sample, sequenced in a study of radiotherapy plus CTLA-4 blockade in lung cancer. Sequenced by immunoSEQ multiplex PCR; TCRdb stores in-frame clones only, minus some. Of 100,000 to 150,000 clones in the sample, about 87% were seen once. The sample was peripheral blood, taken from a patient treated with radiotherapy plus ipilimumab. These receptors came from a human donor with non-small cell lung cancer that progressed on radiotherapy plus ipilimumab.

The gene calls are TRBV5-1 and TRBJ2-3; TRBD2 is a possible D gene (5 bases). CDR3 length: 15 amino acids. Germline CDR1 reads SGHRS; CDR2 reads YFSETQ. V lost 6 bases, J lost 0 bases, and 14 bases lay in between. The CDR3 nucleotides are TGCGCCAGCACACAAATGACGGGGAGCACAGATACGCAGTATTTT. It yields the protein CASTQMTGSTDTQYF.

The J gene is TRBJ1-1, the V gene TRBV7-8; D is possibly TRBD1 (6 bases). This CDR3 has 18 residues. Germline values: CDR1 SGHVS, CDR2 FQNEAQ. V gave up 2 bases and J gave up 0 bases, with 19 bases separating them. The CDR3 here is CASSLRPGGDGMNTEAFF. CDR3 in DNA: TGTGCCAGCAGCTTAAGGCCCGGGGGCGATGGGATGAACACTGAAGCTTTCTTT.

This clone appeared many times. This chain links TRBV7-9 with TRBJ2-7; D assignment may be TRBD1 or TRBD2 (6 bases each). The CDR3 contains 14 residues. Per germline, CDR1 SEHNR and CDR2 FQNEAQ (reference sequence). V was clipped by 1 base and J by 7 bases, with 14 bases between them. The CDR3 DNA sequence: TGTGCCAGCAGCTTAGGTCCGGGGGCGGATGAGCAGTACTTC. Its translation is CASSLGPGADEQYF.

The chain combines TRBV6-4 with TRBJ2-7, with 7 bases lining up with TRBD1. J lost 6 bases, V lost 0 bases, and 5 bases had no gene match. This CDR3 has 14 residues. CDR1 and CDR2 from the germline V gene are MRHNA and SNTAGT. The CDR3 DNA reads TGTGCCAGCAGTGACTCACAGGGGTCCGTCGAGCAGTACTTC. This encodes CASSDSQGSVEQYF.

This clone was picked up one time. V gene TRBV25-1 combines with J gene TRBJ1-1; 10 bases are a match to TRBD1. V shed 3 bases and J 0 bases; nucleotides not matched to a gene: 4. The CDR3 is made up of 16 amino acids. Germline-derived CDR1 and CDR2 are MGHDK and SYGVNS. CDR3 sequence (DNA): TGTGCCAGCAGTGAGACAGGGGGCTTTTTGAACACTGAAGCTTTCTTT. Its translation is CASSETGGFLNTEAFF. The full variable domain, with the rest looked up from reference TRBV25-1 and TRBJ1-1, is EADIYQTPRYLVIGTGKKITLECSQTMGHDKMYWYQQDPGMELHLIHYSYGVNSTEKGDLSSESTVSRIRTEHFPLTLESARPSHTSQYLCASSETGGFLNTEAFFGQGTRLTVV.

This chain joins TRBV5-1 and TRBJ2-7, with 7 bases matching TRBD1. The CDR3 is 14 residues long. Germline assignment: CDR1 SGHRS and CDR2 YFSETQ. V lost 4 bases to trimming and J lost 7 bases; unmatched junction nucleotides: 11. The CDR3 DNA sequence: TGCGCCAGCAGCCCGGGACAGCCTCTACGGGAGCAGTACTTC. This sequence encodes CASSPGQPLREQYF.

The chain employs TRBV7-9 and TRBJ2-7; D is unresolved. Between the trimmed V and J ends, which lost 5 bases and 4 bases, there was a span of 18 bases. The CDR3 has 15 residues. Germline-derived CDR1 and CDR2 are SEHNR and FQNEAQ (reference sequence). The CDR3 sequence is CASSRHGRTSYEQYF. In DNA form, the CDR3 reads TGTGCCAGCAGCCGCCATGGCCGAACCTCATACGAGCAGTACTTC.

The chain has TRBV2 and TRBJ2-2; 10 nucleotides line up with TRBD2. Losses at the gene ends were 2 bases for V and 8 bases for J; bases not matched to a gene: 5. Germline loops: CDR1 SNHLY, CDR2 FYNNEI. This CDR3 region has 15 residues. The DNA for the CDR3 is TGTGCCAGCAGTGAACCTAGCGGGAGATGGGGGGAGCTGTTTTTT. It translates to CASSEPSGRWGELFF.

This clone came up a few times. The chain links TRBV4-2 to TRBJ1-1, with no clear D. This CDR3 spans 11 amino acids. CDR1 is LGHNA and CDR2 is YNFKEQ in the germline V gene. The ends were cut back, 3 bases at V and 3 bases at J, with 2 bases in the middle. The CDR3 spells CASSQYTEAFF. The CDR3 DNA reads TGTGCCAGCAGCCAGTACACTGAAGCTTTCTTT.

This chain joins TRBV2 and TRBJ2-3; D is undetermined. CDR1 and CDR2 (germline): SNHLY, FYNNEI. The CDR3 sequence is 13 residues long. V was cut by 6 bases and J by 2 bases, with 9 bases left in between. Here the CDR3 reads CASRSRNTDTQYF. The CDR3 coding sequence is TGTGCCAGCAGGTCGAGAAACACAGATACGCAGTATTTT.